The 2 T cell receptor beta chains in this list originate from one sample, sequenced in a study of shared clonotypes between healthy human individuals. The assay was immunoSEQ multiplex PCR, and TCRdb's table has in-frame clones only and misses some. The sample contains 2 million to 3 million clones, more than 80% of which appear only once. Sequencing was done on a sample of naive CD4+ T cells sorted from blood. Indicated subset: CD45RA+ positively selected. The source of these receptors is a man younger than 35 in good health.

This chain connects TRBV4-2 to TRBJ2-4; 15 positions match TRBD2. This CDR3 comprises 17 residues. V lost 5 bases to trimming and J lost 8 bases; unmatched junction nucleotides: 10. Germline lookup yields CDR1 LGHNA and CDR2 YNFKEQ. The CDR3 sequence is CASSWGLAGGPGDIQYF. The CDR3 coding sequence is TGTGCCAGCAGCTGGGGACTAGCGGGGGGCCCTGGTGACATTCAGTACTTC.

The rearrangement uses TRBV30 and TRBJ2-7; TRBD2 aligns across 9 bases. After removal of 0 bases from V and 2 bases from J, the junction contained 11 bases not matched to a gene. Germline CDR1 GTSNPN, CDR2 SVGIG (reference sequence). The CDR3 loop spans 17 amino acids. The CDR3 spells CAWSVLILGGRAYEQYF. CDR3 in DNA: TGTGCCTGGAGTGTACTAATCCTTGGCGGGAGGGCCTACGAGCAGTACTTC. The full variable domain, completed using reference TRBV30 and TRBJ2-7, is SQTIHQWPATLVQPVGSPLSLECTVEGTSNPNLYWYRQAAGRGLQLLFYSVGIGQISSEVPQNLSASRPQDRQFILSSKKLLLSDSGFYLCAWSVLILGGRAYEQYFGPGTRLTVT.